This TCR beta chain was captured by sequencing in a study of chemoradiotherapy in HPV16-positive cancers. Study background: Functional T-cell assays on a couple of HPV16-positive patients' cells defined candidate HPV-specific clones and common TCR motifs. Study observations and caveats: Non-HPV-specific T cells did not expand in tumors during treatment, whereas candidate HPV-specific clones and E7-related motifs did. HPV-responsive T-cell expansion during chemoradiotherapy was linked to improved recurrence-free survival in HPV16-positive patients. The functional HPV-specific definition rests on just a couple of HPV16-positive patients.

The CDR3 covers 14 residues. Germline CDR1 and CDR2: MNHNS and SASEGT. Trimming took 6 bases from V and 4 from J; bases not matched to a gene: 4. Sequenced by immunoSEQ multiplex PCR; TCRdb stores in-frame clones only, minus some. The data contain roughly 3,900 clones, 78% of them singletons. Details on this clone: Its antigen is as yet unknown.

The starting material was tumor tissue, obtained from a patient who underwent chemoradiotherapy. The origin of this receptor is a human donor with HPV-associated anogenital cancer. The chain employs TRBV6-1 and TRBJ1-5; TRBD1 agrees at 9 bases. The CDR3, as DNA: TGTGCCAGCAGCTTGGGACAGGGTAATCAGCCCCAGCATTTT. Amino acid sequence: CASSLGQGNQPQHF.